This record covers a single T cell receptor (beta chain). This sample is drawn from a study of T cell changes during pregnancy in multiple sclerosis. The trim removed 6 bases at V and 5 bases at J, leaving 7 bases unmatched. Germline V lookup: CDR1 LNHDA, CDR2 SQIVND (reference sequence). The CDR3 has 15 residues. Data came from immunoSEQ multiplex PCR; TCRdb stores just in-frame clones and leaves some out. Altogether 50,000 to 70,000 clones are present, around 93% being singletons, with the ten largest covering under 2%. The chain uses TRBV19 and TRBJ2-5, with 12 nucleotides matching TRBD1. The sequencing here drew on peripheral blood, taken after pregnancy. This sequence originates from a female donor with multiple sclerosis, enrolled in a pregnancy study. The CDR3: CASRVGTGGEETQYF. The DNA of the CDR3 is TGTGCCAGTAGGGTAGGGACAGGGGGCGAGGAGACCCAGTACTTC.